The T cell receptor beta chain described here comes from a study of blood T cell repertoires in COVID-19. Germline trimming cut 6 bases from V and 8 bases from J; bases unmatched to any gene: 19. The length of the CDR3 is 17 residues. CDR1 is SGHAT and CDR2 is FQNNGV in the germline V gene. The authors' processing: Reference gene primer amplification gave nucleated cell count estimates. This table comes from immunoSEQ multiplex PCR, and its TCRdb copy is limited to in-frame clones, with some not included. Clone size and V and J calls were adopted from that table, with D and trimming inferred from the DNA. The profile shows approximately 120,000 clones, over 65% of them singletons.

This clonotype originated in a woman aged 55-70 years with acute or convalescent COVID-19. The chain couples TRBV11-2 to TRBJ2-1, with 7 bases identical to TRBD2. Sample: peripheral blood. This CDR3 is CASRSSTKRTSIDEQFF. The CDR3, as DNA: TGTGCCAGCAGGTCTTCCACGAAAAGGACTAGTATCGATGAGCAGTTCTTC.